These T cell receptor beta chains were read from a single sample in a study of CD8 T cells in ankylosing spondylitis. Each CDR3 protein gets one entry after TCRdb re-called the 5' RACE reads with MiXCR. The top ten hold 7.5% to 9% of the sample, which has 310,000 or so distinct CDR3 sequences, about 19% seen once. Sequencing input: blood, either unsorted or a sorted T cell fraction (not recorded which). These receptors were collected from a male donor with ankylosing spondylitis or in good health (not recorded which). Each CDR3 is given with its conserved first and last residue. The D gene is left open where the match is weak. A clone size is listed for some rows: how often the clone was seen (once, few, many), or a class if it is expanded.

TRBD2	once	TRBJ2-1	TRBV7-2	CASSLERLAGEYNEQFF	TGTGCCAGCAGCTTAGAGCGACTAGCGGGGGAGTACAATGAGCAGTTCTTC
TRBD1	few	TRBJ1-1	TRBV7-9	CASSQTGIMNTEAFF	TGTGCCAGTAGCCAGACAGGGATCATGAACACTGAAGCTTTCTTT
NA	few	TRBJ2-2	TRBV28	CASSSGSYGELFF	TGTGCCAGCAGTTCAGGAAGTTACGGGGAGCTGTTTTTT
NA	NA	TRBJ1-4	TRBV5-1	CASRPGSSTNEKLFF	TGCGCCAGCAGGCCAGGGTCTTCAACTAATGAAAAACTGTTTTTT
TRBD1	NA	TRBJ2-2	TRBV20-1	CSARGLVGTESTGELFF	TGCAGTGCTAGAGGGCTGGTCGGGACAGAGAGCACCGGGGAGCTGTTTTTT
TRBD2	NA	TRBJ2-1	TRBV20-1	CSASDLGLAGYTYNEQFF	TGCAGTGCTAGCGACCTGGGACTAGCGGGATACACCTACAATGAGCAGTTCTTC
NA	NA	TRBJ2-3	TRBV7-9	CASSWRVTTDTQYF	TGTGCCAGCAGCTGGAGGGTGACTACAGATACGCAGTATTTT
TRBD2	NA	TRBJ2-3	TRBV12-3/TRBV12-4	CASSFRAGGDTQYF	TGTGCCAGCAGTTTTCGAGCGGGAGGAGATACGCAGTATTTT
NA	few	TRBJ1-1	TRBV6-1	CASSDRGLNTEAFF	TGTGCCAGCAGTGACAGGGGACTGAACACTGAAGCTTTCTTT
NA	few	TRBJ1-2	TRBV29-1	CSVDGHYGYTF	TGCAGCGTGGACGGGCACTATGGCTACACCTTC
TRBD2	once	TRBJ2-5	TRBV27	CASSDPGRAETQYF	TGTGCCAGCAGTGACCCCGGGAGGGCAGAGACCCAGTACTTC
TRBD1	few	TRBJ2-1	TRBV5-1	CASSLTGQGPHNEQFF	TGCGCCAGCAGCTTGACGGGACAGGGGCCCCACAATGAGCAGTTCTTC
NA	few	TRBJ2-1	TRBV20-1	CSASSVPLNNEQFF	TGCAGTGCTAGTTCGGTCCCTCTAAACAATGAGCAGTTCTTC
NA	NA	TRBJ2-6	TRBV20-1	CSASFGQPSGANVLTF	TGCAGTGCTTCCTTCGGACAGCCCTCTGGGGCCAACGTCCTGACTTTC
NA	NA	TRBJ2-1	TRBV4-2	CASSQDLPGGRGNEQFF	TGTGCCAGCAGCCAAGATCTCCCAGGGGGGCGTGGAAATGAGCAGTTCTTC
TRBD2	few	TRBJ2-2	TRBV29-1	CSVGSPRLAGPGELFF	TGCAGCGTTGGTTCCCCTCGACTAGCGGGACCCGGGGAGCTGTTTTTT
NA	few	TRBJ1-3	TRBV6-5	CASSYAGRGNTIYF	TGTGCCAGCAGTTACGCCGGGAGAGGAAACACCATATATTTT
TRBD1	few	TRBJ1-5	TRBV5-1	CASSLKGGGNQPQHF	TGCGCCAGCAGCTTGAAAGGGGGCGGCAATCAGCCCCAGCATTTT